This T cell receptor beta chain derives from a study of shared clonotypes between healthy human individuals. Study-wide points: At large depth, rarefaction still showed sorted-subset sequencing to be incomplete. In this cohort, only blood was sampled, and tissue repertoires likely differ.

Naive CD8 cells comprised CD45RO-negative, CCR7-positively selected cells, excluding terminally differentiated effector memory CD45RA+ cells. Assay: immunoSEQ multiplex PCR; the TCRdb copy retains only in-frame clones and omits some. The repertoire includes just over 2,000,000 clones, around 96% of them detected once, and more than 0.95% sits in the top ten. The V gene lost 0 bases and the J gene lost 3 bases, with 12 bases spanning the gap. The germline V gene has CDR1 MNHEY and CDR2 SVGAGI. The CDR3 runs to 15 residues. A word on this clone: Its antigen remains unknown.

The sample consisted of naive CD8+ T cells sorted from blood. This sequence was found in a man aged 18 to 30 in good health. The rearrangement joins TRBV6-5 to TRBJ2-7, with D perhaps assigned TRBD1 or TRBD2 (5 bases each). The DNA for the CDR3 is TGTGCCAGCAGTTACTCCGGGGCTATAAGCTACGAGCAGTACTTC. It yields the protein CASSYSGAISYEQYF.